The clone carrying this T cell receptor beta chain came up once. Here immunoSEQ multiplex PCR was the method, and the copy in TCRdb shows in-frame clones only, minus some. The profile shows 110,000 to 150,000 clones, 92% of them singletons. The sample belongs to a study of T cell responses to AZD1222 COVID-19 vaccine. Between the trimmed V and J ends, which lost 3 bases and 3 bases, there was a span of 6 bases. CDR3 length equals 12 residues. Per the germline V gene, CDR1 is PRHDT and CDR2 is FYEKMQ (reference sequence). This material consisted of peripheral blood, taken 28 days after the second AZD1222 dose. J is TRBJ2-7 and V is TRBV13, with D unclear. The receptor comes from an adult who received the AZD1222 COVID-19 vaccine. The CDR3: CASSFGIYEQYF. DNA of the CDR3: TGTGCCAGCAGCTTTGGGATCTACGAGCAGTACTTC.